This is a list of T cell receptor beta chains from one sample in a study of blood T cell repertoires in COVID-19. The method was immunoSEQ multiplex PCR; TCRdb's version includes in-frame clones alone and lacks a portion of them. Of about 21,000 clones in the sample, 80% to 90% are singletons; the top ten hold about 6.7%. Sequencing input: peripheral blood. The receptors here all came from a human donor in a cohort sampled during active COVID-19. CDR3s include the opening cysteine and the closing phenylalanine or tryptophan. Each record gives: CDR3 DNA, CDR3 protein, D gene, V gene, clone size, J gene. A D gene is named only where the DNA matches it firmly. A clone size is listed for some rows: how often the clone was seen (once, few, many), or a class if it is expanded.

CDR3 DNA: TGTGCCAGCAGCGGGGTGACCAGGGGGGCTTTCTTT
CDR3 protein: CASSGVTRGAFF
D gene: TRBD1
V gene: TRBV7-8
clone size: few
J gene: TRBJ1-1

CDR3 DNA: TGCGCCAGCAGCCCGGGGGATTACTCTGGAAACACCATATATTTT
CDR3 protein: CASSPGDYSGNTIYF
D gene: .
V gene: TRBV5-1
clone size: once
J gene: TRBJ1-3

CDR3 DNA: TGTGCCAGCTCACCTACAGGGGGCGCAGGAGCGGGCTACACCTTC
CDR3 protein: CASSPTGGAGAGYTF
D gene: TRBD1
V gene: TRBV18
clone size: .
J gene: TRBJ1-2

CDR3 DNA: TGCGCCAGCTGGTCGGGGGGCCGACCCGATACGCAGTATTTT
CDR3 protein: CASWSGGRPDTQYF
D gene: .
V gene: TRBV10-2
clone size: .
J gene: TRBJ2-3

CDR3 DNA: TGTGCCAGCAGTTACATTACAGGGGGGAAGGCTTTCTTT
CDR3 protein: CASSYITGGKAFF
D gene: TRBD1
V gene: TRBV6-5
clone size: .
J gene: TRBJ1-1

CDR3 DNA: TGCGCCAGCAGTGAGATGGGCGGGGGAGTAGATACGCAGTATTTT
CDR3 protein: CASSEMGGGVDTQYF
D gene: TRBD2
V gene: TRBV10-2
clone size: .
J gene: TRBJ2-3

CDR3 DNA: TGTGCCAGCAGCCCCACCGCACAGGGCACAGATACGCAGTATTTT
CDR3 protein: CASSPTAQGTDTQYF
D gene: .
V gene: TRBV4-2
clone size: .
J gene: TRBJ2-3

CDR3 DNA: TGTGCCAGCAGGAGGACAGGGGGCACTGAAGCTTTCTTT
CDR3 protein: CASRRTGGTEAFF
D gene: TRBD1
V gene: TRBV28
clone size: .
J gene: TRBJ1-1

CDR3 DNA: TGTGCCAGCAGTGCACGACAGGGGGCCCTGGGCACTGAAGCTTTCTTT
CDR3 protein: CASSARQGALGTEAFF
D gene: TRBD1
V gene: TRBV6-1
clone size: .
J gene: TRBJ1-1

CDR3 DNA: TGTGCTAGTGCCCCTTGGCCAGGGAGGAACACCATATATTTT
CDR3 protein: CASAPWPGRNTIYF
D gene: .
V gene: TRBV12-5
clone size: .
J gene: TRBJ1-3

CDR3 DNA: TGTGCCAGCAGCGGACAGGGGACTATCTCTGGGGCCAACGTCCTGACTTTC
CDR3 protein: CASSGQGTISGANVLTF
D gene: TRBD1
V gene: TRBV7-8
clone size: .
J gene: TRBJ2-6

CDR3 DNA: TGTGCCAGCAGACCGAGGACAGGGACACGGGACGAGCAGTACTTC
CDR3 protein: CASRPRTGTRDEQYF
D gene: TRBD1
V gene: TRBV27
clone size: .
J gene: TRBJ2-7

CDR3 DNA: TGCGCCAGCAGCTCGGGACTAGCGGGGGCGTCAAATGAGCAGTTCTTC
CDR3 protein: CASSSGLAGASNEQFF
D gene: TRBD2
V gene: TRBV5-1
clone size: .
J gene: TRBJ2-1

CDR3 DNA: TGTGCCAGCAGCGGCTCGGAAGGGAGGGGCTACACCTTC
CDR3 protein: CASSGSEGRGYTF
D gene: .
V gene: TRBV3-1/TRBV3-2
clone size: .
J gene: TRBJ1-2

CDR3 DNA: TGCGCCAGCAGCCCCAGACTGACAGATCCCTCACCCCTCCACTTT
CDR3 protein: CASSPRLTDPSPLHF
D gene: .
V gene: TRBV4-3
clone size: .
J gene: TRBJ1-6

CDR3 DNA: TGTGCCAGCAGCTTCCCAGCGGGGGGGGCGGAGACCCAGTACTTC
CDR3 protein: CASSFPAGGAETQYF
D gene: TRBD2
V gene: TRBV7-9
clone size: .
J gene: TRBJ2-5

CDR3 DNA: TGTGCCAGTATCCATCAGGACGGGGTTCAGCCCCAGCATTTT
CDR3 protein: CASIHQDGVQPQHF
D gene: .
V gene: TRBV19
clone size: .
J gene: TRBJ1-5

CDR3 DNA: TGTGCCACCAGCAGAGAGGGTGGGGGCCGTGGCTACACCTTC
CDR3 protein: CATSREGGGRGYTF
D gene: .
V gene: TRBV15
clone size: .
J gene: TRBJ1-2

CDR3 DNA: TGTGCCAGCAGCTTGGAGAGTCGGGGCTCCTACAATGAGCAGTTCTTC
CDR3 protein: CASSLESRGSYNEQFF
D gene: .
V gene: TRBV5-4
clone size: few
J gene: TRBJ2-1

CDR3 DNA: TGTGCCAGCAGTTACCCAGAAGGCAATCAGCCCCAGCATTTT
CDR3 protein: CASSYPEGNQPQHF
D gene: .
V gene: TRBV6-6
clone size: few
J gene: TRBJ1-5

CDR3 DNA: TGTGCCAGCAGTTTAGGACAGGGGTACGGCTACACCTTC
CDR3 protein: CASSLGQGYGYTF
D gene: TRBD1
V gene: TRBV2
clone size: .
J gene: TRBJ1-2

CDR3 DNA: TGTGCCAGCAGCTTATTAGGCCCCATGGGGGGGGTCGGGCAGCCCCAGCATTTT
CDR3 protein: CASSLLGPMGGVGQPQHF
D gene: .
V gene: TRBV7-2
clone size: few
J gene: TRBJ1-5

CDR3 DNA: TGTGCCAGCAGACAGGGTACCTTTTACGAGCAGTACTTC
CDR3 protein: CASRQGTFYEQYF
D gene: .
V gene: TRBV2
clone size: .
J gene: TRBJ2-7

CDR3 DNA: TGCGCCAGCAGCTTGATTACAGGGATGGCCGGGGAGCTGTTTTTT
CDR3 protein: CASSLITGMAGELFF
D gene: .
V gene: TRBV5-1
clone size: .
J gene: TRBJ2-2

CDR3 DNA: TGTGCCAGCAGCACGGTGGGACTCCTCACAGATACGCAGTATTTT
CDR3 protein: CASSTVGLLTDTQYF
D gene: .
V gene: TRBV7-2
clone size: .
J gene: TRBJ2-3

CDR3 DNA: TGCGCCAGCAGCCATTCGACAGGGGACGGAGAGACCCAGTACTTC
CDR3 protein: CASSHSTGDGETQYF
D gene: TRBD1
V gene: TRBV5-1
clone size: once
J gene: TRBJ2-5

CDR3 DNA: TGTGCCAGCAGTGAAGCCAGGGGTTACACTGAAGCTTTCTTT
CDR3 protein: CASSEARGYTEAFF
D gene: .
V gene: TRBV2
clone size: .
J gene: TRBJ1-1

CDR3 DNA: TGTGCCAGCAGCCCCAGCCGGTCAGCGACCTACGAGCAGTACTTC
CDR3 protein: CASSPSRSATYEQYF
D gene: .
V gene: TRBV6-5
clone size: .
J gene: TRBJ2-7

CDR3 DNA: TGTGCCAGCGACCTTAGCGGGGGGAAAGAGACCCAGTACTTC
CDR3 protein: CASDLSGGKETQYF
D gene: TRBD2
V gene: TRBV3-1/TRBV3-2
clone size: few
J gene: TRBJ2-5

CDR3 DNA: TGCGCCAGCAGTATTGACAGCGCTAATCAGCCCCAGCATTTT
CDR3 protein: CASSIDSANQPQHF
D gene: .
V gene: TRBV5-1
clone size: few
J gene: TRBJ1-5

CDR3 DNA: TGCGCCAGCAGCCTCCGGCAGGGGAACACTGAAGCTTTCTTT
CDR3 protein: CASSLRQGNTEAFF
D gene: .
V gene: TRBV5-1
clone size: few
J gene: TRBJ1-1

CDR3 DNA: TGTGCCAGCAGCGGACAGCCGGGACGAGGAAACACCATATATTTT
CDR3 protein: CASSGQPGRGNTIYF
D gene: .
V gene: TRBV6-5
clone size: .
J gene: TRBJ1-3

CDR3 DNA: TGTGCCAGCAGCCCAGGGAATCAGCCCCAGCATTTT
CDR3 protein: CASSPGNQPQHF
D gene: .
V gene: TRBV7-9
clone size: .
J gene: TRBJ1-5

CDR3 DNA: TGTGCCATCAGGCAGGGGGTAAACAATGAGCAGTTCTTC
CDR3 protein: CAIRQGVNNEQFF
D gene: TRBD1
V gene: TRBV10-3
clone size: .
J gene: TRBJ2-1

CDR3 DNA: TGTGCCAGCCGCTTACGACAAGGACAGGGAGGTCAGCCCCAGCATTTT
CDR3 protein: CASRLRQGQGGQPQHF
D gene: TRBD1
V gene: TRBV2
clone size: once
J gene: TRBJ1-5

CDR3 DNA: TGTGCCAGCTCACCTAGGGGCGTTCCTGGGGCCAACGTCCTGACTTTC
CDR3 protein: CASSPRGVPGANVLTF
D gene: .
V gene: TRBV18
clone size: once
J gene: TRBJ2-6